The source of this TCR beta chain is a study of blood T cell repertoires in COVID-19. This CDR3 contains 16 residues. The J segment lost 3 bases and the V segment lost 2 bases, leaving 6 bases of the junction unmatched. The germline V gene encodes CDR1 MDHEN and CDR2 SYDVKM. Data came from immunoSEQ multiplex PCR; TCRdb stores just in-frame clones and leaves some out. The data hold some 300,000 clones, with about 91% observed a single time. This rearrangement joins TRBV28 to TRBJ1-5; 8 bases match TRBD1. The sequence derives from a woman under 40 who had recovered from COVID-19. Sample: peripheral blood. The CDR3 is CASSLDRGLINQPQHF. CDR3 DNA sequence: TGTGCCAGCAGTTTAGACAGGGGACTAATCAATCAGCCCCAGCATTTT.